A single sample is the source of the 11 T cell receptor beta chains below, sequenced in a study of cytomegalovirus exposure and HLA in healthy donors. Sequencing was performed with immunoSEQ multiplex PCR; in TCRdb, only in-frame clones are kept and a portion is missing. The sample holds 120,000 to 150,000 clones, about 90% seen once. The specimen was PBMCs. The source is a man younger than 30 in good health and CMV-seronegative.

This chain links TRBV19 with TRBJ1-1, with 7 bases matching TRBD1. Trimming cost V 5 bases and J 1 base; bases outside gene matches: 4. The CDR3 spans 14 residues. CDR1 is LNHDA and CDR2 is SQIVND in the germline V gene (reference sequence). The CDR3 loop reads CASSSTGENTEAFF. CDR3 sequence (DNA): TGTGCCAGTAGTTCAACAGGGGAGAACACTGAAGCTTTCTTT.

The chain employs TRBV4-3 and TRBJ2-1, with 10 positions matching TRBD2. Looked up from germline, CDR1 is LGHNA and CDR2 is YSLEER. The CDR3 extends over 13 amino acids. V was pared by 1 base and J by 13 bases, with 4 bases of the junction left unmatched. The CDR3 reads CASSQASGSFQFF. The CDR3 DNA reads as TGCGCCAGCAGCCAAGCTAGCGGGAGCTTCCAGTTCTTC.

V gene TRBV4-1 combines with J gene TRBJ2-7; D might be TRBD1 (6 bases). V gave up 4 bases and J gave up 2 bases, with 12 bases separating them. Germline V gene data show CDR1 as MGHRA and CDR2 as YSYEKL. There are 14 residues in the CDR3. CDR3: CASSRTGNPYEQYF. CDR3 nucleotide sequence: TGCGCCAGCAGCCGTACAGGGAATCCCTACGAGCAGTACTTC.

This chain joins TRBV28 and TRBJ2-3, with 7 bases identical to TRBD2. Unmatched junction bases numbered 8, after V lost 6 bases and J lost 2 bases. This CDR3 comprises 15 residues. CDR1 and CDR2 (germline): MDHEN, SYDVKM. This CDR3 is CASRTAGPATDTQYF. In nucleotides, the CDR3 is TGTGCCAGCAGGACAGCGGGACCGGCCACAGATACGCAGTATTTT.

The table lists this clone with a count of one. The V gene is TRBV20-1, the J gene TRBJ1-2, with D unclear. V was trimmed by 6 bases and J by 8 bases, leaving 13 bases between them. This CDR3 region has 11 residues. Germline CDR1 reads DFQATT; CDR2 reads SNEGSKA (reference sequence). The CDR3 sequence is CSAPEGGGYTF. Here the CDR3 DNA reads TGCAGTGCGCCGGAGGGTGGAGGCTACACCTTC.

The rearrangement uses TRBV11-2 and TRBJ2-5, with D perhaps TRBD1 (5 bases). This CDR3 spans 14 amino acids. The ends were cut back, 7 bases at V and 4 bases at J, with 16 bases in the middle. Germline values: CDR1 SGHAT, CDR2 FQNNGV. For the CDR3, the DNA is TGTGCCAGCACCCTACTGATAGGGGCAGAGACCCAGTACTTC. This gives the protein CASTLLIGAETQYF.

This clone was observed once. The chain uses TRBV7-6 and TRBJ1-1; 8 bases align to TRBD1. The CDR3 sequence is 12 residues long. Germline trimming cut 6 bases from V and 10 bases from J; bases unmatched to any gene: 7. In germline, CDR1 is SGHVS, CDR2 FNYEAQ. CDR3 amino acids: CASRDRQGTAFF. CDR3 DNA sequence: TGTGCCAGCAGAGATAGACAGGGGACAGCTTTCTTT.

Only a few counts were recorded for this clone. The chain carries TRBV19 and TRBJ1-1; D not resolved. Germline-derived CDR1 and CDR2 are LNHDA and SQIVND (reference sequence). The CDR3 is 11 amino acids. V shed 3 bases and J shed 10 bases, with 9 bases lying between them. Here the CDR3 reads CASSMLYVAFF. The CDR3 DNA follows: TGTGCCAGTAGTATGCTCTATGTAGCTTTCTTT.

The chain combines TRBV4-3 with TRBJ2-2, with TRBD1 matching over 7 bases. The CDR3 has 16 amino acids. Germline CDR1 LGHNA, CDR2 YSLEER. The junction had 10 bases not matched to a gene; V was cut back by 4 bases and J by 5 bases. The chain's CDR3 is CASSLERGRTTGELFF. CDR3 nucleotides: TGCGCCAGCAGCCTAGAAAGGGGGCGAACGACCGGGGAGCTGTTTTTT.

The V call is TRBV27, the J call TRBJ2-2, with D perhaps TRBD1 (5 bases). The CDR3 spans 14 residues. Germline CDR1 and CDR2: MNHEY and SMNVEV (reference sequence). Deletions cut 6 bases from V and 4 bases from J, with 12 bases between. The CDR3 spells CASSAGLGTGELFF. CDR3 coding DNA: TGTGCCAGCAGCGCAGGGTTGGGCACCGGGGAGCTGTTTTTT.

In the case of this clone: Distinct nucleotide sequences in the sample also encode this CDR3. The J gene is TRBJ1-1, the V gene TRBV2; D gene unclear. V lost 6 bases and J 6 bases, leaving 20 bases between the germline ends. The CDR3 length is 15 residues. The germline gives CDR1 SNHLY, CDR2 FYNNEI. The DNA of the CDR3 is TGTGCCAGCAGGAGCGTTGGTGGTCCGTCAGCTGAAGCTTTCTTT. It specifies CASRSVGGPSAEAFF.